The 23 T cell receptor beta chains given below trace back to one sample, sequenced in a study of identifying expanded T cells in peripheral blood. Using immunoSEQ multiplex PCR, the repertoire was profiled, and TCRdb retains in-frame clones only, with some absent. The sample holds fewer than 60,000 clones; approximately 86% are singletons and the top ten take 12% to 15%. The sequenced material came from blood. The receptor source for this set is a person aged 18-70 years in good health.

V is TRBV5-1 and J is TRBJ2-7, with D maybe TRBD1 (7 bases). The CDR3 is made up of 14 amino acids. The germline V gene has CDR1 SGHRS and CDR2 YFSETQ. V was clipped by 3 bases and J by 5 bases, with 15 bases between them. CDR3 sequence: CASSWETGRNEQYF. In nucleotides, the CDR3 is TGCGCCAGCAGCTGGGAGACAGGGAGGAACGAGCAGTACTTC.

This chain uses TRBV4-3 with TRBJ1-2; D is uncertain. Trimming stripped 6 bases from V and 3 bases from J, with 23 bases between. There are 17 residues in the CDR3. The germline V gene has CDR1 LGHNA and CDR2 YSLEER. CDR3 coding DNA: TGCGCCAGCAGTGAAGCTGCCATTCGGAACGTCGACTATGGCTACACCTTC. As protein: CASSEAAIRNVDYGYTF.

This rearrangement joins TRBV2 to TRBJ2-3; tentative D call: TRBD2 (6 bases). CDR3 length: 14 residues. Looked up from germline, CDR1 is SNHLY and CDR2 is FYNNEI. With 6 bases removed from V and 3 bases from J, the gap between germline ends came to 13 bases. CDR3 residues: CASSFRGKTDTQYF. The CDR3 coding sequence is TGTGCCAGCAGCTTCCGGGGGAAAACAGATACGCAGTATTTT.

The chain joins TRBV5-1 to TRBJ1-1; no definite D call. Germline loops: CDR1 SGHRS, CDR2 YFSETQ. V dropped 2 bases and J dropped 5 bases, with 10 bases sitting between them. The CDR3 totals 13 residues. CDR3 protein: CASSLLRQTEAFF. CDR3 coding DNA: TGCGCCAGCAGCTTACTCCGGCAGACTGAAGCTTTCTTT.

V gene TRBV29-1 combines with J gene TRBJ1-1; tentative D call: TRBD1 (6 bases). Germline CDR1 and CDR2: SQVTM and ANQGSEA. V was cut by 4 bases and J by 4 bases, with 10 bases left in between. This CDR3 contains 12 residues. CDR3 in DNA: TGCAGCGTTGTGGGGGGGCGCACTGAAGCTTTCTTT. Amino acid sequence: CSVVGGRTEAFF.

This chain uses TRBV7-8 with TRBJ1-3, with a possible D match to TRBD1 (5 bases). V dropped 1 base and J dropped 1 base, with 17 bases sitting between them. Germline V gene lookup returns CDR1 SGHVS and CDR2 FQNEAQ. The CDR3 length is 18 residues. Here the CDR3 DNA reads TGTGCCAGCAGCTTAGGTTGGGGTGGGGGAAAGTCTGGAAACACCATATATTTT. Translated, it gives CASSLGWGGGKSGNTIYF.

V gene TRBV9 combines with J gene TRBJ1-4; 9 bases agree with TRBD1. After removal of 5 bases from V and 6 bases from J, the junction contained 2 bases not matched to a gene. Germline-derived CDR1 and CDR2 are SGDLS and YYNGEE. CDR3 length equals 13 residues. The CDR3 DNA reads TGTGCCAGCAGTACAGGGGGCCATGAAAAACTGTTTTTT. This translates into CASSTGGHEKLFF. The full variable domain, its missing parts supplied by reference TRBV9 and TRBJ1-4, is DSGVTQTPKHLITATGQRVTLRCSPRSGDLSVYWYQQSLDQGLQFLIQYYNGEERAKGNILERFSAQQFPDLHSELNLSSLELGDSALYFCASSTGGHEKLFFGSGTQLSVL.

This sequence joins TRBV11-3 and TRBJ2-2; 8 nucleotides agree with TRBD2. The V gene end was trimmed by 5 bases and the J gene end by 7 bases; junction bases not matched to a gene: 3. Germline V gene lookup returns CDR1 SGHNT and CDR2 YENEEA. CDR3 length: 13 residues. The CDR3 loop is CASSQRGIGELFF. DNA for the CDR3: TGTGCCAGCAGCCAGCGGGGGATCGGGGAGCTGTTTTTT.

V is TRBV4-3 and J is TRBJ2-1, with D maybe TRBD2 (6 bases). In germline, CDR1 is LGHNA, CDR2 YSLEER. This CDR3 contains 17 residues. V lost 0 bases and J lost 1, with 13 bases in between. CDR3: CASSQDFLSGSYNEQFF. The CDR3 nucleotides read TGCGCCAGCAGCCAAGATTTTTTAAGCGGGTCCTACAATGAGCAGTTCTTC.

The chain is built from TRBV6-5 and TRBJ2-7; D remains ambiguous. The CDR3 sequence is 15 residues long. The V and J ends lost 7 bases and 3 bases respectively, with 19 bases between them. Germline values: CDR1 MNHEY, CDR2 SVGAGI. The CDR3 DNA reads TGTGCCAGCACTACCGAGGCCCTAATGGGCTACGAGCAGTACTTC. This gives the protein CASTTEALMGYEQYF.

This chain joins TRBV10-1 and TRBJ2-2, with 12 bases that match TRBD2. Germline V gives CDR1 WNHNN, CDR2 SYGVQD (reference sequence). Losses at the gene ends were 4 bases for V and 5 bases for J; bases not matched to a gene: 11. The CDR3 runs to 18 residues. CDR3 region: CASSVRLAGGRGTGELFF. CDR3 nucleotides: TGCGCCAGCAGTGTCAGGCTAGCGGGAGGGCGGGGGACCGGGGAGCTGTTTTTT.

The J gene is TRBJ2-2, the V gene TRBV23-1; D is unresolved. TRBV23-1 is an open reading frame, and its role is uncertain. V lost 6 bases to trimming and J lost 5 bases, with 19 bases between them. The CDR3 spans 16 residues. CDR3: CASRLCNSRATGELFF. The CDR3 nucleotides read TGCGCCAGCAGACTGTGTAACAGCCGGGCTACCGGGGAGCTGTTTTTT.

This clone was detected only a few times. The J gene is TRBJ1-2, the V gene TRBV6-1; 8 nucleotides line up with TRBD1. Trimming took 3 bases from V and 4 from J; bases not matched to a gene: 4. Germline CDR1 reads MNHNS; CDR2 reads SASEGT. This CDR3 has 14 amino acids. The CDR3 loop reads CASSETGDGYGYTF. CDR3 nucleotide sequence: TGTGCCAGCAGTGAGACAGGGGATGGCTATGGCTACACCTTC.

The chain is built from TRBV7-6 and TRBJ2-3; D gene unclear. The CDR3 runs to 16 residues. Germline loops: CDR1 SGHVS, CDR2 FNYEAQ. With 0 bases removed from V and 0 bases from J, the gap between germline ends came to 10 bases. In DNA form, the CDR3 reads TGTGCCAGCAGCTTAGCGGCAGGCGTCAGCACAGATACGCAGTATTTT. It translates to CASSLAAGVSTDTQYF.

The chain is built from TRBV2 and TRBJ2-7; 7 bases are shared with TRBD1. From germline, CDR1 is SNHLY and CDR2 FYNNEI. With 5 bases clipped from V and 6 bases from J, the junction kept 7 bases outside the gene matches. This CDR3 is 13 amino acids long. The CDR3: CASSQEWDSEQYV. CDR3 coding DNA: TGTGCCAGCAGTCAGGAATGGGACAGCGAGCAGTACGTC.

The genes are TRBV9 and TRBJ2-7; tentative D call: TRBD1 (6 bases). Germline CDR1 and CDR2: SGDLS and YYNGEE. This CDR3 is 18 amino acids long. V dropped 0 bases and J dropped 2 bases, with 21 bases sitting between them. The CDR3 spells CASSVEYLVRGSPYEQYV. CDR3 DNA sequence: TGTGCCAGCAGCGTAGAATATCTGGTCAGGGGCTCCCCCTACGAGCAGTACGTC.

The V call is TRBV6-5, the J call TRBJ1-4; D remains ambiguous. The CDR3 runs to 15 residues. Trimming removed 0 bases from V and 4 bases from J, with 9 bases in between. CDR1 and CDR2 from the germline V gene are MNHEY and SVGAGI. The CDR3 DNA is TGTGCCAGCAGTTACTCTCACCCAAGTAATGAAAAACTGTTTTTT. Translating it yields CASSYSHPSNEKLFF.

The chain couples TRBV6-1 to TRBJ1-2; a possible D gene is TRBD1 (6 bases). This CDR3 comprises 13 residues. V lost 6 bases to trimming and J lost 2 bases, with 10 bases between them. The germline gives CDR1 MNHNS, CDR2 SASEGT. The CDR3 region is CASSPTGNYGYTF. The CDR3 DNA reads TGTGCCAGCAGCCCAACAGGGAACTATGGCTACACCTTC.

This clone was detected a few times. The chain recombines TRBV15 with TRBJ1-1; no clear D gene. The CDR3 spans 16 residues. V dropped 1 base and J dropped 5 bases, with 17 bases sitting between them. Germline CDR1 reads LNHNV; CDR2 reads YYDKDF (reference sequence). The CDR3 sequence: CATSRALRSGGTEAFF. CDR3 in DNA: TGTGCCACCAGCAGAGCCCTCCGCTCGGGAGGGACTGAAGCTTTCTTT.

Details on this clone: A junction end diverges from the germline sequence, so it may reflect a read error. This chain connects TRBV6-6 to TRBJ2-7, with a tentative D call TRBD1 (6 bases). The germline CDR1 and CDR2 sequences are MNHNY and SVGAGI (reference sequence). This CDR3 has 11 amino acids. In nucleotides, the CDR3 is TGTGCCAGCAGTTACCCCGGGACACCGGAATTC. It encodes CASSYPGTPEF.

This rearrangement joins TRBV19 to TRBJ1-1; D is perhaps TRBD1 (5 bases). With 3 bases removed from V and 7 bases from J, the gap between germline ends came to 12 bases. Germline V gene lookup returns CDR1 LNHDA and CDR2 SQIVND (reference sequence). The CDR3 totals 13 residues. The CDR3 coding sequence is TGTGCCAGTAGTATTAAGCGGGGGGTTGAAGCTTTCTTT. Encoded protein: CASSIKRGVEAFF. The full variable domain, with the rest looked up from reference TRBV19 and TRBJ1-1, is DGGITQSPKYLFRKEGQNVTLSCEQNLNHDAMYWYRQDPGQGLRLIYYSQIVNDFQKGDIAEGYSVSREKKESFPLTVTSAQKNPTAFYLCASSIKRGVEAFFGQGTRLTVV.

The CDR3 sequence: CASTTGTQPQHF. CDR3 coding DNA: TGTGCCAGTACGACAGGAACTCAGCCCCAGCATTTT. The rearrangement joins TRBV25-1 to TRBJ1-5; possibly TRBD1 for D (6 bases). Trimming took off 9 bases at V and 6 bases at J, with 12 bases between the two ends. The CDR3 consists of 12 residues. CDR1 MGHDK and CDR2 SYGVNS come from the germline V gene.

This chain links TRBV7-6 with TRBJ1-1; TRBD1 is a possible D gene (5 bases). Germline V gene data show CDR1 as SGHVS and CDR2 as FNYEAQ. The V and J ends lost 5 bases and 6 bases respectively, with 13 bases between them. The CDR3 is 13 residues long. The CDR3 reads CASSPRLGAEAFF. The CDR3 coding sequence is TGTGCCAGCAGCCCCCGCCTGGGGGCTGAAGCTTTCTTT.